The present entry profiles one TCR beta chain with its context. Antigen: not known. The data are from a study of CD8 T cells in ankylosing spondylitis. The germline CDR1 and CDR2 sequences are KGHDR and SFDVKD. V was cut by 3 bases and J by 3 bases, with 10 bases left in between. The CDR3 sequence is 15 residues long. Notes on the study in general: Characteristic of ankylosing spondylitis blood, it appeared, was a TCR beta motif comprising roughly eight highly homologous variants. Within matched ankylosing spondylitis synovial fluid, disease-linked clones were reportedly significantly enriched.

MiXCR, applied by TCRdb to the 5' RACE reads, yields one record per CDR3 protein. This sample has roughly 90,000 distinct CDR3 sequences; about 9% occur once, and the top ten carry 25% to 35%. The sample consisted of blood, either unsorted or a sorted T cell fraction (not recorded which). The TCR originated in a male donor with ankylosing spondylitis. The chain carries TRBV24-1 and TRBJ2-2, with D possibly TRBD2 on 6 matching bases. Written as DNA, the CDR3 is TGTGCCACCAGTGATGAAGGGGAGGACACCGGGGAGCTGTTTTTT. Encoded protein: CATSDEGEDTGELFF.